Each of the 8 T cell receptor beta chains below was sequenced from the same sample in a study of blood T cell repertoires in COVID-19. Measured with immunoSEQ multiplex PCR; TCRdb has only the in-frame clones, and not every one. The repertoire has approximately 75,000 clones, 65% to 90% of them found once; the top ten carry less than 8%. The sequencing input was peripheral blood. The source is a man aged 25 to 40 with COVID-19, enrolled during active disease.

The chain couples TRBV15 to TRBJ1-5, with TRBD1 as a possible D gene (5 bases). The V end lost 2 bases, the J end lost 4 bases, and 12 bases lay between the germline ends. Germline V gives CDR1 LNHNV, CDR2 YYDKDF (reference sequence). The CDR3 length is 15 residues. DNA of the CDR3: TGTGCCACCAGCAGACAGGGCCAGGATAATCAGCCCCAGCATTTT. It translates to CATSRQGQDNQPQHF.

This sequence joins TRBV6-5 and TRBJ2-1, with 7 bases aligning to TRBD1. The CDR3 extends over 14 amino acids. The germline CDR1 and CDR2 sequences are MNHEY and SVGAGI. After removal of 2 bases from V and 5 bases from J, the junction contained 3 bases not matched to a gene. The chain's CDR3 is CASSYTQGDNEQFF. The CDR3 DNA reads as TGTGCCAGCAGTTACACCCAGGGGGACAATGAGCAGTTCTTC.

On this clone: One junction end disagrees with the germline gene, perhaps due to a read error. The chain recombines TRBV7-7 with TRBJ2-7; 7 bases match TRBD2. Germline loops: CDR1 SSHAT, CDR2 FNYEAQ (reference sequence). This CDR3 is 13 amino acids long. CDR3 in amino acids: CASSPGTMGEQYF. The CDR3, as DNA: TGTGCTAGCAGCCCCGGGACTATGGGGGAGCAGTACTTC. Looking up the rest from reference TRBV7-7 and TRBJ2-7 gives the full variable domain: GAGVSQSPRYKVTKRGQDVTLRCDPISSHATLYWYQQALGQGPEFLTYFNYEAQPDKSGLPSDRFSAERPEGSISTLTIQRTEQRDSAMYRCASSPGTMGEQYFGPGTRLTVT.

The chain recombines TRBV2 with TRBJ1-1, with D perhaps TRBD1 (5 bases). Trimming removed 7 bases from V and 1 base from J, with 13 bases in between. CDR3 length: 14 residues. The V gene's germline CDR1 is SNHLY and CDR2 FYNNEI. The CDR3 DNA reads as TGTGCCAGCAAATCAAACGGGGGGAACACTGAAGCTTTCTTT. Residues: CASKSNGGNTEAFF.

This chain connects TRBV24-1 to TRBJ2-1, with 8 bases matching TRBD1. The V gene's germline CDR1 is KGHDR and CDR2 SFDVKD. The CDR3 runs to 16 residues. J was trimmed by 0 bases and V by 3 bases; bases with no gene match: 3. The CDR3 sequence: CATSDATGGSYNEQFF. CDR3 bases: TGTGCCACCAGTGATGCCACAGGGGGCTCCTACAATGAGCAGTTCTTC.

In its sample, this clone was seen a few times. One end of the junction varies from germline; a read error may be responsible. The chain joins TRBV10-2 to TRBJ2-7; 7 nucleotides match TRBD2. CDR1 WSHSY and CDR2 SAAADI come from the germline V gene. CDR3 length: 11 residues. This CDR3 reads CASSHGLETYF. The CDR3 DNA sequence: TGCGCCAGCAGCCATGGACTAGAGACTTATTTC.

The chain has TRBV19 and TRBJ1-2; TRBD1 aligns across 10 bases. The V gene end was trimmed by 1 base and the J gene end by 7 bases; junction bases not matched to a gene: 6. This CDR3 contains 15 residues. The germline V gene has CDR1 LNHDA and CDR2 SQIVND (reference sequence). Here the CDR3 DNA reads TGTGCCAGTAGTATAGGACGGGACAGGGGATTTGGCTACACCTTC. It specifies CASSIGRDRGFGYTF.

V and J are TRBV15 and TRBJ1-4; 9 bases are a match to TRBD1. V was pared by 0 bases and J by 7 bases, with 18 bases of the junction left unmatched. The CDR3 totals 20 residues. CDR1 and CDR2 from the germline V gene are LNHNV and YYDKDF (reference sequence). DNA for the CDR3: TGTGCCACCAGCAGAGACTCAGTGGGGACAGGGAGGTGGGCCAGTGAAAAACTGTTTTTT. Protein: CATSRDSVGTGRWASEKLFF.